This paragraph reports one T cell receptor (beta chain). CDR3 size: 14 residues. Trimming took off 8 bases at V and 7 bases at J, with 20 bases between the two ends. The germline V gene has CDR1 MNHEY and CDR2 SMNVEV (reference sequence). Clones were sequenced by immunoSEQ multiplex PCR, and TCRdb holds only the in-frame ones, with some missing. The sample lists about 95,000 clones, about 89% occurring once. This entry comes from a study of control samples from healthy donors and cancer patients. This TCR came from a woman aged 25-40 years in good health. The sequenced material came from blood. The V gene is TRBV27, the J gene TRBJ1-2, with TRBD1 as a possible D gene (6 bases). CDR3 in amino acids: CASWSGGPVSGYTF. The CDR3, as DNA: TGTGCCAGCTGGAGCGGGGGGCCCGTTTCTGGCTACACCTTC.